This TCR beta chain was obtained from a study of regulatory T cells in long-lasting Graves disease. The CDR3 is made up of 15 amino acids. Germline lookup yields CDR1 SGHAT and CDR2 FQNNGV. Stated time point: newly diagnosed GD, antithyroid drugs for less than 3 months. PBMC-derived RNA was used for the TCR library. This clonotype was counted at least ten times. One junction end does not reproduce the germline sequence, and a read error may be involved. Library construction for TCR beta used iRepertoire HTBI primers and Arm-PCR of CDR3 regions. MiXCR, run by TCRdb on the multiplex PCR reads, gives a single entry per CDR3 protein. Among some 200,000 distinct CDR3 sequences listed, approximately 19% were seen once. The data were also submitted as part of a second study, on T cells in Graves' hyperthyroidism and ophthalmopathy.

The gene calls are TRBV11-2 and TRBJ1-5; D is unclear. The clonotype comes from a woman aged 30 to 39 with Graves disease. The sequences come from peripheral blood mononuclear cells (PBMCs), collected at new diagnosis, from a patient treated with antithyroid drugs. The CDR3 sequence: CASSQDPGSNQPQHF. Here the CDR3 DNA reads TGCGCCAGCAGCCAAGACCCGGGGAGCAATCAGCCCCAGCATTTT.